This T cell receptor beta chain was identified during a study of cytomegalovirus exposure and HLA in healthy donors. Study findings and constraints: Later examination showed HLA-associated TCR beta chains had greater clonal expansion than equally common others.

60 Vbeta and 13 Jbeta primers were used in PCR. Profiled with immunoSEQ multiplex PCR; TCRdb holds only in-frame clones, not every one. In the table there are 150,000 to 200,000 clones, roughly 82% of which are singletons. About this clone: Its cognate antigen is unknown.

V trimming: 8 bases; J trimming: 4 bases; junction bases outside the gene matches: 12. The CDR3 spans 15 residues. Germline CDR1 reads LNHDA; CDR2 reads SQIVND (reference sequence). The sample comprised PBMCs. The J gene is TRBJ1-2, the V gene TRBV19; the match to TRBD1 covers 8 bases. The origin of this receptor is a man between 35 and 55 years old in good health and CMV-seronegative. CDR3 sequence (DNA): TGTGCCAGTCGTGAACAGGGGGAGACAAGCTATGGCTACACCTTC. Residues: CASREQGETSYGYTF.